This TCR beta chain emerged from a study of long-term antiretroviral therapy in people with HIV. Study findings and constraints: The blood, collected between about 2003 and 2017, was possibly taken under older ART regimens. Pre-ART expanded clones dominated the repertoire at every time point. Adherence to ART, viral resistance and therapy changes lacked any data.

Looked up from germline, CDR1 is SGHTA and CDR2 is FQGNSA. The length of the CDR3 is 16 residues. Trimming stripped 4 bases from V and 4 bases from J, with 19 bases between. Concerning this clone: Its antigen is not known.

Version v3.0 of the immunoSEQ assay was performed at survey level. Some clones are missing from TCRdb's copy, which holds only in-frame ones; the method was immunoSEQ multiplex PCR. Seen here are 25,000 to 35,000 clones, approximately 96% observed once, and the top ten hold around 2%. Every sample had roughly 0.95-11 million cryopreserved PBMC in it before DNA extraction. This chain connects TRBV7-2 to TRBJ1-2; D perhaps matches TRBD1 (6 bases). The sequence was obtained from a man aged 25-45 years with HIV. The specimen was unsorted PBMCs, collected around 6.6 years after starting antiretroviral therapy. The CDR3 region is CASSSAQGRGGYGYTF. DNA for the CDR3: TGTGCCAGCAGCTCGGCCCAAGGAAGGGGGGGCTATGGCTACACCTTC.